The 5 T cell receptor beta chains in this list originate from one sample, sequenced in a study of neurological immune-mediated disorders (dated by TCRdb to about 2019). Library preparation was by 5' RACE. Instrument on record: Illumina HiSeq 2500. Clones were called with MiXCR by TCRdb after fastp trimmed the public reads at Q25, and only in-frame beta chains were retained. Every CDR3 protein is listed once, alongside the most common genes and DNA of its rows. Recorded for this sample are over 65,000 distinct CDR3 sequences; 2.5% to 3% of them occurred a single time. The ten largest account for 1.1% of the sample. Sequenced: PBMCs. The receptors stem from a woman aged 25 to 39 with multiple sclerosis.

This clonotype was counted many times. The rearrangement links TRBV20-1 to TRBJ2-3; 7 bases are shared with TRBD2. The CDR3 runs 13 residues. Germline V gene lookup returns CDR1 DFQATT and CDR2 SNEGSKA (reference sequence). Losses at the gene ends were 6 bases for V and 0 bases for J; bases not matched to a gene: 3. The CDR3 DNA reads TGCAGTGCACTAGCGCCCAGCACAGATACGCAGTATTTT. This sequence encodes CSALAPSTDTQYF.

This clonotype was seen ten or more times. The rearrangement uses TRBV24-1 and TRBJ2-2, with 9 bases aligning to TRBD2. Germline values: CDR1 KGHDR, CDR2 SFDVKD. With V trimmed by 4 bases and J by 2 bases, 7 bases remained unmatched. The length of the CDR3 is 17 residues. The CDR3 protein is CATSEFGLAGNTGELFF. The DNA for the CDR3 is TGTGCCACCAGTGAGTTTGGGCTAGCGGGAAACACCGGGGAGCTGTTTTTT.

This clonotype showed up many times. The rearrangement uses TRBV7-2 and TRBJ2-3; D is uncertain. The CDR3 has 14 amino acids. The ends were cut back, 4 bases at V and 1 base at J, with 9 bases in the middle. The germline gives CDR1 SGHTA, CDR2 FQGNSA. The CDR3 DNA reads as TGTGCCAGCAGCTCGGCTATGGGCACAGATACGCAGTATTTT. Translating it yields CASSSAMGTDTQYF.

V gene TRBV14 combines with J gene TRBJ2-7; D might be TRBD1 (6 bases). Per the germline V gene, CDR1 is SGHDN and CDR2 is FVKESK. The CDR3 runs 14 residues. V gave up 1 base and J gave up 7 bases, with 14 bases separating them. Here the CDR3 reads CASSQVAGVKEQYF. The CDR3 DNA follows: TGTGCCAGCAGCCAAGTTGCAGGGGTCAAAGAGCAGTACTTC.

This clonotype appeared many times. The chain uses TRBV30 and TRBJ1-1; no clear D. Germline CDR1 GTSNPN, CDR2 SVGIG (reference sequence). The V end was cut by 4 bases, the J end by 4 bases, with 16 bases between. CDR3 length: 14 amino acids. The CDR3 coding sequence is TGTGCCTGGACCTCCGGCCCAGGTACCACTGAAGCTTTCTTT. Protein: CAWTSGPGTTEAFF.